This note documents a single T cell receptor beta chain sequence. These data come from a study of blood T cell repertoires in COVID-19. Whole-study context: Acute-phase and convalescent COVID-19 samples originated in the United States, Italy and Spain.

This CDR3 region has 15 residues. The V gene's germline CDR1 is SGHAT and CDR2 FQNNGV. The ends lost 6 bases at V and 2 bases at J; junction bases unmatched: 9. In the original workflow: Nucleated cell counts were estimated from reference gene primer amplification. TCRdb's copy holds only in-frame clones and misses some; the assay was immunoSEQ multiplex PCR. V and J calls and clone size are as listed in that table; D and trimming were resolved from the DNA. The table lists around 24,000 clones, 60% to 85% of them singletons. The source material was peripheral blood. The rearrangement uses TRBV11-2 and TRBJ2-7; TRBD1 matches 8 bases. The receptor comes from a man older than 75 with active or convalescent COVID-19. The CDR3: CASSHQGARAYEQYF. CDR3 nucleotide sequence: TGTGCCAGCAGTCACCAGGGGGCGAGGGCCTACGAGCAGTACTTC. The full variable domain, its missing parts supplied by reference TRBV11-2 and TRBJ2-7, is EAGVAQSPRYKIIEKRQSVAFWCNPISGHATLYWYQQILGQGPKLLIQFQNNGVVDDSQLPKDRFSAERLKGVDSTLKIQPAKLEDSAVYLCASSHQGARAYEQYFGPGTRLTVT.